This entry is about one TCR beta chain. Its matching antigen is unknown. This sample is part of a study of identical twins. A template switching step contributed a universal primer site, while unique molecular identifiers were present in the cDNA. TCRdb reanalysed the 5' RACE reads using MiXCR and keeps one entry per CDR3 protein. The sample records approximately 600,000 distinct CDR3 sequences, around a tenth being singletons. CDR3 size: 13 residues. Germline assignment: CDR1 MGHDK and CDR2 SYGVNS. Trimming took 9 bases from V and 6 from J, leaving 15 bases between them. Study-wide findings and caveats: Within cord blood, abundant beta clonotypes carried fewer insertions, but memory repertoires showed no such trend. It was possible that invariant MAIT and iNKT cells partly confounded the zero-insertion analyses.

The same specimen was also included in a second study, on yellow fever vaccine responses in identical twins. That source notes: Reportedly, the response of twins' T cells to the vaccine seemed partly convergent, partly personalized.

Source material: PBMCs. The origin of this receptor is a woman aged 18-29 years in good health. This chain links TRBV25-1 with TRBJ2-1; D uncertain. In DNA, the CDR3 is TGTGCCAGTAGATACTACTCTTCCAATGAGCAGTTCTTC. Translation: CASRYYSSNEQFF.